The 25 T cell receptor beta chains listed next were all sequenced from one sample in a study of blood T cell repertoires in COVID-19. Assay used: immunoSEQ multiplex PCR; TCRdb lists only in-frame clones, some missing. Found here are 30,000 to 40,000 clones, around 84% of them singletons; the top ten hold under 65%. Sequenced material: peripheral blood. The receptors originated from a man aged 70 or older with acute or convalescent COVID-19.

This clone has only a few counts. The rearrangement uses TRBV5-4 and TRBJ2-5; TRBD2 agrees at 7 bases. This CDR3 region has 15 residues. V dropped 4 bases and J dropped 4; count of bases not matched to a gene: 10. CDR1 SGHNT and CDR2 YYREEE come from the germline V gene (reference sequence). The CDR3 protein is CASSPHAGAGETQYF. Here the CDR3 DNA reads TGTGCCAGCAGCCCCCATGCGGGAGCTGGAGAGACCCAGTACTTC.

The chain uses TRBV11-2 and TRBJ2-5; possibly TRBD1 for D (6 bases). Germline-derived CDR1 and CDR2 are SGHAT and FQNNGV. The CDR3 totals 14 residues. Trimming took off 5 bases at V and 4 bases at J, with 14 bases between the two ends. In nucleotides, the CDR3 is TGTGCCAGCAGCCTTACCTCAGGGGCAGAGACCCAGTACTTC. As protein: CASSLTSGAETQYF.

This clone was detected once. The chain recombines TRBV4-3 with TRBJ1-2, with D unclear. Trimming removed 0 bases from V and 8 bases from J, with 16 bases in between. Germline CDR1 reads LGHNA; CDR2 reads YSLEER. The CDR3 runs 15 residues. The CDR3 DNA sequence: TGCGCCAGCAGCCAAGACTCGGGTTCCTTTTTCGGCTACACCTTC. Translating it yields CASSQDSGSFFGYTF.

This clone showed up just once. The CDR3 protein is CAWSVGDTNSPLHF. Written as DNA, the CDR3 is TGTGCCTGGAGTGTAGGCGACACGAATTCACCCCTCCACTTT. This chain connects TRBV30 to TRBJ1-6, with no clear D. The V gene's germline CDR1 is GTSNPN and CDR2 SVGIG (reference sequence). The CDR3 runs 14 residues. The V and J ends lost 0 bases and 7 bases respectively, with 10 bases between them.

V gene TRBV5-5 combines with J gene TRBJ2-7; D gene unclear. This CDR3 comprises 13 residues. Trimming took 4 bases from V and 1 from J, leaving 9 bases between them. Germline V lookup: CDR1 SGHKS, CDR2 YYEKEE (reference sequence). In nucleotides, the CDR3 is TGTGCCAGCAGCGGCGGTCTTTCCTACGAGCAGTACTTC. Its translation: CASSGGLSYEQYF.

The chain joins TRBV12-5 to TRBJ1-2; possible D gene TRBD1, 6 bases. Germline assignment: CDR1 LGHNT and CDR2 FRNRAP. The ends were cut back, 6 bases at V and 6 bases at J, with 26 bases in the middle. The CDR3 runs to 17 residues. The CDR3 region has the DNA TGTGCTAGTGGCAATCCATCACCCGGGAAGGGGGATGATGGCTACACCTTC. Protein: CASGNPSPGKGDDGYTF.

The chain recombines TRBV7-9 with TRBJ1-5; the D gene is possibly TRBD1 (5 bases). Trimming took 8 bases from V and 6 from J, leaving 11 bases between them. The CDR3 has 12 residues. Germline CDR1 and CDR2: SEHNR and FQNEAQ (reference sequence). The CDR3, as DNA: TGTGCCAGCGGGAGGGACGGTCAGCCCCAGCATTTT. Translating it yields CASGRDGQPQHF.

The CDR3 sequence is CASSVLTGELFF. DNA of the CDR3: TGTGCCAGCAGTGTCTTGACCGGGGAGCTGTTTTTT. The chain uses TRBV6-2 or TRBV6-3 and TRBJ2-2; D not certain. V lost 5 bases and J 5 bases, leaving 6 bases between the germline ends. This CDR3 has 12 residues. Germline values: CDR1 MNHEY, CDR2 SVGEGT.

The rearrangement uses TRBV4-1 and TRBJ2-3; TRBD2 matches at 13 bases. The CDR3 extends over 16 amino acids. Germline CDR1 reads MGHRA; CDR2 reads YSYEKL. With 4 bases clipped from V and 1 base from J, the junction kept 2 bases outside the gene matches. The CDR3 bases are TGCGCCAGCAGCCTGGGGACTAGCGGGGGCACAGATACGCAGTATTTT. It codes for CASSLGTSGGTDTQYF.

CDR3 residues: CASSSYTDTQYF. The CDR3 DNA reads TGTGCCAGCAGCTCCTACACAGATACGCAGTATTTT. The V and J genes are TRBV11-2 and TRBJ2-3; D unclear. Germline-derived CDR1 and CDR2 are SGHAT and FQNNGV. This CDR3 is 12 amino acids long. Trimming pared 4 bases from V and 2 bases from J, leaving 4 bases between.

The CDR3 nucleotides read TGTGCCAGCAGGGCCGGACAGCTGAACACTGAAGCTTTCTTT. It yields the protein CASRAGQLNTEAFF. The rearrangement uses TRBV2 and TRBJ1-1; a weak D match, TRBD1 (6 bases). The germline V gene has CDR1 SNHLY and CDR2 FYNNEI. This CDR3 is 14 amino acids long. Trimming cost V 6 bases and J 0 bases, with 11 bases left between them.

The chain's CDR3 is CASSLRGEKLFF. CDR3 nucleotides: TGTGCCAGCAGCTTGAGGGGGGAAAAACTGTTTTTT. This rearrangement joins TRBV5-5 to TRBJ1-4; a weak D match, TRBD1 (6 bases). Germline V gene lookup returns CDR1 SGHKS and CDR2 YYEKEE (reference sequence). V was trimmed by 1 base and J by 8 bases, leaving 6 bases between them. This CDR3 has 12 amino acids.

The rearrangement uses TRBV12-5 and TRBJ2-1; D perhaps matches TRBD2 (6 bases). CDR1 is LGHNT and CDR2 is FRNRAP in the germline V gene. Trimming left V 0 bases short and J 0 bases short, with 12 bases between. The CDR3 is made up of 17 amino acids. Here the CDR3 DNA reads TGTGCTAGTGGTTTGGTATCTGCGGGGAGCTCCTACAATGAGCAGTTCTTC. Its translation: CASGLVSAGSSYNEQFF.

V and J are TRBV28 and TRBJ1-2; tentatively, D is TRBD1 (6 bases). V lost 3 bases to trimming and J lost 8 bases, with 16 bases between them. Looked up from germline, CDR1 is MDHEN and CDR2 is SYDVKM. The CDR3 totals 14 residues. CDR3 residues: CASSFNRAPGGYTF. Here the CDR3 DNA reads TGTGCCAGCAGTTTCAACAGGGCCCCGGGGGGCTACACCTTC.

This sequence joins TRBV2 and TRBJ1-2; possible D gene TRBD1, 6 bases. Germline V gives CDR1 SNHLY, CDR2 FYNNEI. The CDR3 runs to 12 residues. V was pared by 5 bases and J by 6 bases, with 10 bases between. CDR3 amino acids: CASSRTGNGYTF. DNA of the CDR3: TGTGCCAGCAGTCGAACAGGGAATGGCTACACCTTC.

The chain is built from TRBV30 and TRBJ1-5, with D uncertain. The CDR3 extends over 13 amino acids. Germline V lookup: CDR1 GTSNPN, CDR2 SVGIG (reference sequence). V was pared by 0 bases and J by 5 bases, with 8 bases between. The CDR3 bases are TGTGCCTGGAGTGTAAGGGAGTATCAGCCCCAGCATTTT. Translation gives CAWSVREYQPQHF.

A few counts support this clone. The CDR3 DNA reads as TGTGCCACTACCCCCGGCGTTGGGGGGGAAAATCAGCCCCAGCATTTT. Residues: CATTPGVGGENQPQHF. V and J are TRBV19 and TRBJ1-5; D might be TRBD1 (5 bases). The germline V gene encodes CDR1 LNHDA and CDR2 SQIVND (reference sequence). The V end lost 10 bases, the J end lost 4 bases, and 23 bases lay between the germline ends. CDR3 length equals 16 residues.

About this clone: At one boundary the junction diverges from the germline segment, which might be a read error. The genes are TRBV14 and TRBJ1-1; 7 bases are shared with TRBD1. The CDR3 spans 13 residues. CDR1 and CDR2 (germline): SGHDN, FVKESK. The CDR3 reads CASSQDRQGVKDF. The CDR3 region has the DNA TGTGCCAGCAGCCAAGATCGCCAGGGGGTTAAAGACTTT.

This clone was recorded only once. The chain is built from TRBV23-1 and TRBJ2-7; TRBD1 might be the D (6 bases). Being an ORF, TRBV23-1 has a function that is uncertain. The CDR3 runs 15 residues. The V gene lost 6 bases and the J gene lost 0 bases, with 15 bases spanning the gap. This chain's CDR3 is CASSKQGTLSYEQYF. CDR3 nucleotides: TGCGCCAGCAGCAAACAGGGCACCCTCTCCTACGAGCAGTACTTC.

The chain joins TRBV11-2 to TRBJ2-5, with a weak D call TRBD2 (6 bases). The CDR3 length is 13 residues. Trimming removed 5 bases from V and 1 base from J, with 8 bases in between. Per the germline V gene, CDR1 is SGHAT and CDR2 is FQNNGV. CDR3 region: CASSPGLQETQYF. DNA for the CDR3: TGTGCCAGCAGCCCGGGACTCCAAGAGACCCAGTACTTC.

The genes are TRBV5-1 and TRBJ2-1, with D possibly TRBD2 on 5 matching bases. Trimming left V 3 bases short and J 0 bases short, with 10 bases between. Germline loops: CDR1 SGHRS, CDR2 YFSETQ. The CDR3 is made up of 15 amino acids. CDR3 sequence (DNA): TGCGCCAGCAGCTCAGCGGAAAACTCCTACAATGAGCAGTTCTTC. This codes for CASSSAENSYNEQFF. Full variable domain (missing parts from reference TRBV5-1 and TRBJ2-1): KAGVTQTPRYLIKTRGQQVTLSCSPISGHRSVSWYQQTPGQGLQFLFEYFSETQRNKGNFPGRFSGRQFSNSRSEMNVSTLELGDSALYLCASSSAENSYNEQFFGPGTRLTVL.

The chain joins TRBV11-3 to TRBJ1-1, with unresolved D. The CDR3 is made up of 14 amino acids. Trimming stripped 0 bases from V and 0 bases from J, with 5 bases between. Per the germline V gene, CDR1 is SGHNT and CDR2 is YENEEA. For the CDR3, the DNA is TGTGCCAGCAGCTTAGAGGGCATGAACACTGAAGCTTTCTTT. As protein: CASSLEGMNTEAFF.

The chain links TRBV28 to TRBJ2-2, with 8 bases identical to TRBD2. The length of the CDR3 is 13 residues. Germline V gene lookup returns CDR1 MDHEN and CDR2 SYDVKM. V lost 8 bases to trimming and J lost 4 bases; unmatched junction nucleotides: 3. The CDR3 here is CASLLAGTGELFF. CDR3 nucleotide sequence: TGTGCCAGCCTCCTAGCGGGCACCGGGGAGCTGTTTTTT.

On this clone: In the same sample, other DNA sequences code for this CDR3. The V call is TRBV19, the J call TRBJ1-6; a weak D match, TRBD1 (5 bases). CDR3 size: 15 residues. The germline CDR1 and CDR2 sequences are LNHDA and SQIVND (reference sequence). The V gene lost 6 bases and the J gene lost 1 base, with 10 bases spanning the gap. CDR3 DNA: TGTGCCAGTAGCTCCGACAGTTCCTATAATTCACCCCTCCACTTT. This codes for CASSSDSSYNSPLHF. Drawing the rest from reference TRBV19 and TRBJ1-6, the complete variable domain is DGGITQSPKYLFRKEGQNVTLSCEQNLNHDAMYWYRQDPGQGLRLIYYSQIVNDFQKGDIAEGYSVSREKKESFPLTVTSAQKNPTAFYLCASSSDSSYNSPLHFGNGTRLTVT.

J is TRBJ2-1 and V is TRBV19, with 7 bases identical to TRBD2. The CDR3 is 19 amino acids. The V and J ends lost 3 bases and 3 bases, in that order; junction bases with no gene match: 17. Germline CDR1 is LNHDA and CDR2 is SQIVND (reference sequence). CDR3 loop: CASSISLGGWETFYNEQFF. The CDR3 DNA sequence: TGTGCCAGTAGTATTAGCTTGGGGGGGTGGGAGACGTTCTACAATGAGCAGTTCTTC.